Here is one TCR beta chain with its context. This record comes from a study of blood T cell repertoires in COVID-19. Across the study: Samples taken during acute and convalescent COVID-19 were collected in the United States, Italy and Spain. The analysed material was cDNA or gDNA that came from T cells, B-cell-depleted T cells, or PBMCs.

Original processing notes: The assay estimated nucleated cells by amplifying reference gene primers. Assay: immunoSEQ multiplex PCR; the TCRdb copy retains only in-frame clones and omits some. V, J and clone size are those of that table, while D and trimming were read from the DNA. In the table there are about 200,000 clones, around 84% of which are singletons. V lost 0 bases and J lost 4, with 13 bases in between. Germline V gene sequence: CDR1 SNHLY, CDR2 FYNNEI. The CDR3 consists of 16 residues. This TCR was recovered from a human donor in a cohort sampled during active COVID-19. The sequenced sample consisted of peripheral blood. This chain uses TRBV2 with TRBJ1-5; D may be TRBD1 (5 bases). The CDR3 protein is CASSEAGGVANQPQHF. As DNA, the CDR3 is TGTGCCAGCAGTGAAGCGGGGGGGGTTGCGAATCAGCCCCAGCATTTT.